This TCR beta chain was identified in a study of blood T cells in healthy people across ages (dated by TCRdb to between 2014 and 2017). As for the study more broadly: In model experiments, template switching captured roughly one uniquely barcoded TCR beta cDNA molecule for every two T cells. Using deep sequencing normalized with unique cDNA molecular identifiers, the study measured how TCR beta repertoire diversity changes with age. Four age groups were formed from the donors: young (average approximately 16 years), middle-aged (just under 40), aged (around 68) and long-lived (about 80). To avoid experimental bias, donors of different ages were distributed randomly across sequencing lanes. Using the same blood draw, the study looked at two additional independent replicas of 1 million unique cDNA reads for two donors, one aged 18 to 30 and the other aged 80 or older.

The approximately 40 donors, aged about 6 to 95 years, were systemically healthy Caucasian individuals from Russia. Each donor gave 8 to 10 milliliters of peripheral blood, drawn into EDTA-treated Vacutainer tubes. Ficoll-Paque density-gradient centrifugation was used to isolate PBMCs, with at least 7 million per sample. Total RNA was extracted from PBMCs with Trizol reagent, with at least 5 micrograms obtained per sample. For every donor, flow cytometry on a PBMC aliquot measured the percentage of naive CD45RAhigh/CD27high T cells. Libraries came from 5' RACE. The sequencer listed for this sample is Illumina HiSeq 2500. A second PCR of about 7 to 12 cycles was run with a J-beta primer mix and a sample-barcoded 5' primer. A template-switch 5' adaptor carrying 12 random nucleotides introduced a unique molecular identifier onto each TCR beta cDNA molecule. At least 2.5 million CDR3-containing paired-end reads were obtained from each sample. The Mint cDNA synthesis kit, primed by a TRBC-specific oligonucleotide, was used to synthesize first-strand cDNA from all RNA. After uracil-DNA glycosylase treatment, a first 18-cycle PCR used universal primers M1SS and BC2_uni_R on all cDNA. The study's processing was this. For normalization, 1 million high-quality reads were randomly selected from each sample, with every read carrying a distinct molecular identifier. Instead of being binned into consensus sequences, reads that shared molecular identifiers were thrown out. MiTCR, run with a Q25 quality threshold and the strictest error-elimination algorithm, handled CDR3 identification, clonotype clustering and error correction. A nonparametric unseen species model with Euler transformation was used to estimate lower-bound total TCR beta diversity. TCRdb passed the public sequencing reads through fastp at Q25 and MiXCR, retaining productive beta sequences. For every CDR3 protein sequence, its rows merge into one entry that carries the most common genes and DNA. In this record, the V and J calls reflect TCRdb's handling and not the investigators' own analysis. The table for this sample lists 1.6 million or so distinct CDR3 sequences; roughly 30% of them were counted only once. The ten largest clones take up over 9% of the sample.

Summary of the overall study and its limitations: Observed TCR beta diversity per million T cells fell roughly linearly with age, and a significant reduction was already apparent by age around 40. Compared with the aged group, the long-lived group had more naive CD4+ T cells, fewer expanded clones and increased TCR diversity, suggesting age selection. The CMV infection status of donors was not known, potentially confounding age-related changes in expanded clonotypes. Observed TCR beta diversity correlated strongly with the percentage of naive T cells measured by flow cytometry. Total diversity estimates from one million sequenced T cells were considered lower bounds and underestimates. Because profiling used bulk unsorted PBMCs, naive and antigen-experienced compartments could not be compared conclusively.

This clonotype was counted between two and nine times. No cognate antigen has been identified for it. No much larger clonotype is one base removed from it; base qualities were not supplied. The sequenced material came from blood. This clonotype originated in a woman aged 25 to 45 in good health.

The DNA reads as follows: TGTGCCAGCAGCTTAGGGACTAGCGGGAGTCATGAGCAGTTCTTC. The translation is CASSLGTSGSHEQFF. This receptor chain uses TRBV7-6 and TRBJ2-1; 13 nucleotides in the junction match TRBD2. The germline V and J ends show losses of 1 base and 8 bases respectively, and no gene match explains 2 bases of the junction. CDR1 and CDR2 are read off the germline V gene as SGHVS and FNYEAQ. The CDR3 spans 15 residues, from the cysteine through the phenylalanine. Of all the DNA, just the CDR3 is kept, 45 bases in frame from base 1.